A selection of T cell receptor beta chains follows, all from one sample in a study of T cells in Graves' hyperthyroidism and ophthalmopathy. TCRdb used MiXCR to reprocess the multiplex PCR reads, holding one entry per CDR3 protein. Among about 500,000 distinct CDR3 sequences listed, 46% were seen once. The specimen sequenced was peripheral blood or thyroid tissue (not recorded which). These receptors all come from an adult woman with Graves' disease, either hyperthyroidism or ophthalmopathy (not recorded which). CDR3s include the opening cysteine and the closing phenylalanine or tryptophan. The D gene is left open where the match is weak. The size field is filled for only some rows; it gives once, few, many or a size class.

-,TRBV7-9,TRBJ1-4,-,TGTGCCAGCAGCTTAGAATTCCGGGGCTTTAATGAAAAACTGTTTTTT,CASSLEFRGFNEKLFF
-,TRBV7-2,TRBJ2-6,-,TGTGCCAGCAGCTTTGATGGCACCAACGTCCTGACTTTC,CASSFDGTNVLTF
many,TRBV7-9,TRBJ1-4,-,TGTGCCAGCAGCCAAGGGGGGCAGAATGAAAAACTGTTTTTT,CASSQGGQNEKLFF
many,TRBV5-1,TRBJ2-7,-,TGCGCCAGCAGCTTGGAGGTTGTGAACGAGCAGTACTTC,CASSLEVVNEQYF
-,TRBV15,TRBJ2-7,TRBD1,TGTGCCACCAGCGCTCGGACAGGGTTAGGCGAGCAGTACTTC,CATSARTGLGEQYF
-,TRBV5-1,TRBJ1-2,-,TGCGCCAGCAGCTTGGACCGAAGTGGCTACACCTTC,CASSLDRSGYTF
-,TRBV10-3,TRBJ1-5,-,TGTGCCATCAGTTCGGTAGGGGACCCAGGGCCCCAGCATTTT,CAISSVGDPGPQHF
many,TRBV6-6,TRBJ2-5,-,TGTGCCAGCAGACCGGGACAAAAGACCCAGTACTTC,CASRPGQKTQYF
-,TRBV11-2,TRBJ1-2,TRBD1,TGTGCCAGCAGCTTTGACAGGGGGAACTATGGCTACACCTTC,CASSFDRGNYGYTF
few,TRBV10-3,TRBJ1-1,TRBD1,TGTGCCATCAGTCCCTCCTTTGACAGGGACACTGAAGCTTTCTTT,CAISPSFDRDTEAFF
few,TRBV5-1,TRBJ2-7,-,TGCGCCAGCAGCGCCAGGGGGGCAAACTACGAGCAGTACTTC,CASSARGANYEQYF
-,TRBV20-1,TRBJ2-7,TRBD2,TGCAGTGCTAGAACACCCCGCGAGGGAGGGGAGCAGTACTTC,CSARTPREGGEQYF
many,TRBV6-5,TRBJ2-7,TRBD2,TGTGCCAGCAAGCCCAGCGGGAGCAACGAGCAGTACTTC,CASKPSGSNEQYF
-,TRBV12-3/TRBV12-4,TRBJ2-5,-,TGTGCCAGCAGTTACCGGGACCCCCTCGAGACCCAGTACTTC,CASSYRDPLETQYF
-,TRBV12-3/TRBV12-4,TRBJ1-1,TRBD1,TGTGCCAGCAGCCCCTACTCAGACAGGGGTGAAGCTTTCTTT,CASSPYSDRGEAFF
-,TRBV15,TRBJ2-7,-,TGTGCCACCAGAGGTGAGGAGGGCGAGCAGTACTTC,CATRGEEGEQYF
many,TRBV16,TRBJ1-1,-,TGTGCCAGCAGCCAACTAGCGGGTGAAGCTTTCTTT,CASSQLAGEAFF
-,TRBV7-3,TRBJ2-3,-,TGTGCCAGCAGCTCGACAGGAGATACGCAGTATTTT,CASSSTGDTQYF
-,TRBV2,TRBJ2-6,-,TGTGCCAGCAGCGGGGTCAGACAGCCTGGTTACGTCCTGACTTTC,CASSGVRQPGYVLTF
few,TRBV28,TRBJ2-7,TRBD1,TGTGCCAGCATCCTGACAGGGGCTAGCTCCTACGAGCAGTACTTC,CASILTGASSYEQYF
few,TRBV29-1,TRBJ1-3,TRBD1,TGCAGCGTTGAGGGCAGGGGGCTCGGGGACACCATATATTTT,CSVEGRGLGDTIYF
-,TRBV7-8,TRBJ2-7,-,TGTGCCAGCAGCATTAGGGGGTGGTACGAGCAGTACTTC,CASSIRGWYEQYF
-,TRBV10-3,TRBJ2-5,-,TGTGCCAGCAGCTCGGACAGAAAAGAGACCCAGTACTTC,CASSSDRKETQYF
few,TRBV2,TRBJ2-7,TRBD2,TGTGCCAGCACTCTCCGCCTAGCGGGAGATCCATACCGACAATACGAGCAGTACTTC,CASTLRLAGDPYRQYEQYF
-,TRBV20-1,TRBJ2-7,TRBD2,TGCAGTGCCCCAATGGCGGGAGCCTACGAGCAGTACTTC,CSAPMAGAYEQYF
-,TRBV20-1,TRBJ1-2,-,TGCAGTGCTTCAGAACTAGCGGGAGACTCCGGGGACGATGGCTACACCTTC,CSASELAGDSGDDGYTF
many,TRBV20-1,TRBJ2-7,TRBD2,TGCAGTGCTAGAGGTCTAGCGGGAGACTCCTACGAGCAGTACTTC,CSARGLAGDSYEQYF
-,TRBV19,TRBJ1-2,-,TGTGCCAGTACCGAGGGCGAATATCCCATATATGGCTACACCTTC,CASTEGEYPIYGYTF